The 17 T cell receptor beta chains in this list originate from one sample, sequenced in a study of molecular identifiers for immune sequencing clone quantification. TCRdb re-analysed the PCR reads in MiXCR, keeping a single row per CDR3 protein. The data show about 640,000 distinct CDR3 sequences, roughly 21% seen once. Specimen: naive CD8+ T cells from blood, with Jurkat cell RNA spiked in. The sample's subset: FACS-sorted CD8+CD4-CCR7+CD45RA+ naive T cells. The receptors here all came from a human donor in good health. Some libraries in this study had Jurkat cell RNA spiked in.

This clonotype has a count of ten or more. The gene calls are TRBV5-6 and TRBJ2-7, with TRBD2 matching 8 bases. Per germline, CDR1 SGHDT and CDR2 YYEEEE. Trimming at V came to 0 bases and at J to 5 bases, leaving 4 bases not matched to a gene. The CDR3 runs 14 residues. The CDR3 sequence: CASSLVGRAHEQYF. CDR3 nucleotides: TGTGCCAGCAGCTTGGTCGGGAGGGCCCACGAGCAGTACTTC. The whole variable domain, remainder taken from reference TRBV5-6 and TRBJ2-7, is DAGVTQSPTHLIKTRGQQVTLRCSPKSGHDTVSWYQQALGQGPQFIFQYYEEEERQRGNFPDRFSGHQFPNYSSELNVNALLLGDSALYLCASSLVGRAHEQYFGPGTRLTVT.

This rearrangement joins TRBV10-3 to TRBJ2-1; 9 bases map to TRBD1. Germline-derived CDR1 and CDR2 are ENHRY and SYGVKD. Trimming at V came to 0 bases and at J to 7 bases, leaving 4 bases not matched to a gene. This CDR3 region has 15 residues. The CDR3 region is CAISESPDRGNEQFF. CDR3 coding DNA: TGTGCCATCAGTGAGTCCCCCGACAGGGGGAATGAGCAGTTCTTC.

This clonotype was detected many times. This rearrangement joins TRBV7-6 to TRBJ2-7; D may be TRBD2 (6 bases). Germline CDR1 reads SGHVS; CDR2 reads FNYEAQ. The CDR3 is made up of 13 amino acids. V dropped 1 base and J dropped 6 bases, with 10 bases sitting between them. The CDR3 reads CASSLVGGSEQYF. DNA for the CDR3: TGTGCCAGCAGCTTAGTAGGAGGGTCCGAGCAGTACTTC.

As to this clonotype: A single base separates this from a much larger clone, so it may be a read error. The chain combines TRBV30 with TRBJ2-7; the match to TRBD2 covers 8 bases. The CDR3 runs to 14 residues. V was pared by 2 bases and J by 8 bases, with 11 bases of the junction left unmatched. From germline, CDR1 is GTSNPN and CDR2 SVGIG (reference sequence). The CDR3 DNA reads TGTGCCTGGAGTCTAATTAGCGGGATGCACAAGCAGTACTTC. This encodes CAWSLISGMHKQYF.

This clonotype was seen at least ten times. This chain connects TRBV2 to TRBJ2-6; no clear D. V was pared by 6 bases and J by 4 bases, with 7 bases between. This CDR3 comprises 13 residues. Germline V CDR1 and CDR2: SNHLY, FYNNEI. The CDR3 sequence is CASRPSGANVLTF. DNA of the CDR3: TGTGCCAGCAGGCCCTCCGGGGCCAACGTCCTGACTTTC.

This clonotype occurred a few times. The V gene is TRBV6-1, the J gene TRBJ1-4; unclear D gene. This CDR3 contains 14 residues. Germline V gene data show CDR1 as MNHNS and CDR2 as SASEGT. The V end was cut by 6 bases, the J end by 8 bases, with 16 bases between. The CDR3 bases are TGTGCCAGCAGGACACAGTCTCCGTACGAAAAACTGTTTTTT. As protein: CASRTQSPYEKLFF.

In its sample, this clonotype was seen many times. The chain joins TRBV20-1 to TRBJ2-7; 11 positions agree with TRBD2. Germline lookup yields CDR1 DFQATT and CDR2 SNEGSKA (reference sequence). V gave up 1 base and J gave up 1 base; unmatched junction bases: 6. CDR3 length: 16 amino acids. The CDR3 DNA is TGCAGTGCTAGAGCATATAGCGGGAGGGATTCCTACGAGCAGTACTTC. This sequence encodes CSARAYSGRDSYEQYF.

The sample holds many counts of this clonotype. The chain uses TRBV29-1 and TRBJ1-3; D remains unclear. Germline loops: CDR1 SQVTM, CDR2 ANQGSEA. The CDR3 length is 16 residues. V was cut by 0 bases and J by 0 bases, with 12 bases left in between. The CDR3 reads CSVEDPSGFSGNTIYF. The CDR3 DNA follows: TGCAGCGTTGAAGACCCATCCGGGTTCTCTGGAAACACCATATATTTT.

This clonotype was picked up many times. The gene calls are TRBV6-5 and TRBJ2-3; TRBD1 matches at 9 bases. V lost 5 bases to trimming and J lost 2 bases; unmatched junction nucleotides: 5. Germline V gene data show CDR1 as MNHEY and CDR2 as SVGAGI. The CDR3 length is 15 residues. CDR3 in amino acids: CASSLGTGTTDTQYF. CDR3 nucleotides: TGTGCCAGCAGTCTCGGGACAGGGACCACAGATACGCAGTATTTT.

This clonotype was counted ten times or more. The CDR3 here is CAWITLQQGVWEQYF. The CDR3 bases are TGTGCCTGGATCACCCTGCAGCAGGGGGTCTGGGAGCAGTACTTC. The chain has TRBV30 and TRBJ2-7; the match to TRBD1 covers 7 bases. Looked up from germline, CDR1 is GTSNPN and CDR2 is SVGIG (reference sequence). This CDR3 contains 15 residues. V was clipped by 4 bases and J by 7 bases; unmatched bases: 16.

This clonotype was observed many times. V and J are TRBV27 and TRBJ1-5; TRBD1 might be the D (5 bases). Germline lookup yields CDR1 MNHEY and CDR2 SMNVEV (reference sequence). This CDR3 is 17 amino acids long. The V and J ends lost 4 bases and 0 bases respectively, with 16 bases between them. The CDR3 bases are TGTGCCAGCAGTTCACGAAAGGGGCCCTATAGCAATCAGCCCCAGCATTTT. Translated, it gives CASSSRKGPYSNQPQHF.

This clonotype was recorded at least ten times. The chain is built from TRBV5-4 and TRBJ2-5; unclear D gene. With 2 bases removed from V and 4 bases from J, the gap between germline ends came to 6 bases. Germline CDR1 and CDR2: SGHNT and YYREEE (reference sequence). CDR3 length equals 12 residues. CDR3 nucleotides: TGTGCCAGCAGCTTCGGATTAGAGACCCAGTACTTC. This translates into CASSFGLETQYF.

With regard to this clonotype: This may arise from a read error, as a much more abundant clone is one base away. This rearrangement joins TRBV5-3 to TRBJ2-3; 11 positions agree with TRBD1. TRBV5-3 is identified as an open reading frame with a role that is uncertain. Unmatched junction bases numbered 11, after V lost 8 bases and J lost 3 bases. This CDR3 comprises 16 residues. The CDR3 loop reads CASSPGTGGATDTQYF. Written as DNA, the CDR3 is TGTGCCAGCAGCCCAGGGACAGGGGGAGCTACAGATACGCAGTATTTT.

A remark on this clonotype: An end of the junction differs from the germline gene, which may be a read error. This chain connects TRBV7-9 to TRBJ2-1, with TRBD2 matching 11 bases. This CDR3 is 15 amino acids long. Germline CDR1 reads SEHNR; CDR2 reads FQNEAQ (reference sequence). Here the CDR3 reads CASSLAGGWVNEQFF. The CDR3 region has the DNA TGTGCCAGCAGCCTAGCGGGAGGATGGGTCAATGAGCAGTTCTTC.

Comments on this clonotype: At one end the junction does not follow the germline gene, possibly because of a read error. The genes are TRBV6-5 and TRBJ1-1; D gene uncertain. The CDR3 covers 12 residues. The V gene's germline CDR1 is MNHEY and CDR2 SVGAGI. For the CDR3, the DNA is TGTGCCAGCAGTCCCGGCAACACTGAAGCTCTCTTT. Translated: CASSPGNTEALF.

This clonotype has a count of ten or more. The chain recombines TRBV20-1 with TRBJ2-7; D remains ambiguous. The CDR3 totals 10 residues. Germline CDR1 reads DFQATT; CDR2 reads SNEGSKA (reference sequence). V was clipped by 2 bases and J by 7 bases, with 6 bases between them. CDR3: CSARTEEQYF. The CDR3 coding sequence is TGCAGTGCTAGAACGGAGGAGCAGTACTTC.

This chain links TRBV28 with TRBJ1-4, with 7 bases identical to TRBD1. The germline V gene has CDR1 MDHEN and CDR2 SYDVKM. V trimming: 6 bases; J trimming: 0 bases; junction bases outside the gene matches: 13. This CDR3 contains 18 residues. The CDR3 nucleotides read TGTGCCAGCAGGCGCCGGGGACAGAACTTACCAACTAATGAAAAACTGTTTTTT. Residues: CASRRRGQNLPTNEKLFF.